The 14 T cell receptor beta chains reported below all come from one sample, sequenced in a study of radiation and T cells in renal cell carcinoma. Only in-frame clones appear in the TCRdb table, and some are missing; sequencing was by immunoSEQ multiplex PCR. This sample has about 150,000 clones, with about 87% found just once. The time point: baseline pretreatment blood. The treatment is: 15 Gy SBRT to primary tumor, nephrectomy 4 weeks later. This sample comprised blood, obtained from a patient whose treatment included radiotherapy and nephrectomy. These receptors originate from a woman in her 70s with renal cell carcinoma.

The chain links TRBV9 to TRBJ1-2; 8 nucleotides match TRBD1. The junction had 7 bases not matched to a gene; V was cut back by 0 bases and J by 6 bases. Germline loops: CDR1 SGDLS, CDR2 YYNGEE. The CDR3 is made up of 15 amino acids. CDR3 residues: CASSVDPGQANGYTF. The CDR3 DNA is TGTGCCAGCAGCGTAGACCCGGGACAGGCAAATGGCTACACCTTC.

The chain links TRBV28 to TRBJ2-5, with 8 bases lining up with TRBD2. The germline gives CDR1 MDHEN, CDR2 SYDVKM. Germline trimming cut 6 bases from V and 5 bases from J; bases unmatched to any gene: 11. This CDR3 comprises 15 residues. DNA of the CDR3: TGTGCCAGCAGCCGCGGGGGGCCTCCGGGGGAGACCCAGTACTTC. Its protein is CASSRGGPPGETQYF.

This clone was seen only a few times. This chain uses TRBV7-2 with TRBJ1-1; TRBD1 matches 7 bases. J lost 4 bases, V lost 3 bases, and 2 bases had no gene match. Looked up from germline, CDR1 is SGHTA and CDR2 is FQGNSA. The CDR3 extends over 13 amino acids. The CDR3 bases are TGTGCCAGCAGCTTCCCAGGGGGCACTGAAGCTTTCTTT. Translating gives CASSFPGGTEAFF.

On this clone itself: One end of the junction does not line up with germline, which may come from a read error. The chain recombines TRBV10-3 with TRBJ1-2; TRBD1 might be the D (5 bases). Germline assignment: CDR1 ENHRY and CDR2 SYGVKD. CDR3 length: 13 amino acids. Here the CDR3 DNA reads TGTGCCATCAGGGGGGTCGACTCCTATGGCTGCACCTTC. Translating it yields CAIRGVDSYGCTF.

CDR3 nucleotide sequence: TGTGCCAGCAGCCCCGGGACCTTCGAGACGCAGTATTTT. Amino acids: CASSPGTFETQYF. The genes are TRBV7-8 and TRBJ2-3; D tentatively fits TRBD1 or TRBD2 (5 bases each). The germline V gene encodes CDR1 SGHVS and CDR2 FQNEAQ. With 5 bases removed from V and 9 bases from J, the gap between germline ends came to 15 bases. The CDR3 totals 13 residues.

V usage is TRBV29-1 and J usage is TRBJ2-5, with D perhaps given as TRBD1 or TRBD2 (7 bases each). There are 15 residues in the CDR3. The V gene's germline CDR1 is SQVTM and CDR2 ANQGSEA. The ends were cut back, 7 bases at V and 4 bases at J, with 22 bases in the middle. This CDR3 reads CSGKPGGDSRETQYF. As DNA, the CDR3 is TGCAGCGGGAAACCAGGGGGGGACTCTCGAGAGACCCAGTACTTC.

Written as DNA, the CDR3 is TGTGCCAGCAGCTTAACAGGGGTCCCCGGGGAGCTGTTTTTT. It yields the protein CASSLTGVPGELFF. The chain has TRBV11-3 and TRBJ2-2, with 7 nucleotides matching TRBD1. CDR1 and CDR2 from the germline V gene are SGHNT and YENEEA. V trimming: 2 bases; J trimming: 6 bases; junction bases outside the gene matches: 3. The CDR3 runs 14 residues.

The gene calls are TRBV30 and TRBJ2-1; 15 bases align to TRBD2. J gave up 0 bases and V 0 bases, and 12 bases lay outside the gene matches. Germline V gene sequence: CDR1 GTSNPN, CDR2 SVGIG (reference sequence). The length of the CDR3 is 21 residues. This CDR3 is CAWSVWDGLAGGIASYNEQFF. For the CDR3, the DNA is TGTGCCTGGAGTGTTTGGGATGGACTAGCGGGGGGGATCGCCTCCTACAATGAGCAGTTCTTC.

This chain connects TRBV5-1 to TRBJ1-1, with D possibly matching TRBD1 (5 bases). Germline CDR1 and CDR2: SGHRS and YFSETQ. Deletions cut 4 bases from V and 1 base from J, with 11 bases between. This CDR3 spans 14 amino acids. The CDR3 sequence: CASSGGLTNTEAFF. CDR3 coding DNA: TGCGCCAGCAGCGGGGGGTTGACGAACACTGAAGCTTTCTTT.

The CDR3 reads CASSSRDRGMNTEAFF. The CDR3 DNA sequence: TGTGCCAGCAGCTCCCGGGACAGGGGCATGAACACTGAAGCTTTCTTT. The chain has TRBV28 and TRBJ1-1; TRBD1 matches at 10 bases. The CDR3 extends over 16 amino acids. Germline V gives CDR1 MDHEN, CDR2 SYDVKM. Germline trimming cut 6 bases from V and 0 bases from J; bases unmatched to any gene: 7.

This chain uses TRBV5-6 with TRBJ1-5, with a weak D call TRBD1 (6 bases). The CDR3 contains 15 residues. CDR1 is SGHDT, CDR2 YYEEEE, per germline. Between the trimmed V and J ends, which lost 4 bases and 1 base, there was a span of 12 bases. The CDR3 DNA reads TGTGCCAGCAGCCCAGGGGTGGGGAGCAATCAGCCCCAGCATTTT. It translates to CASSPGVGSNQPQHF. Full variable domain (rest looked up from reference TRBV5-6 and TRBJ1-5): DAGVTQSPTHLIKTRGQQVTLRCSPKSGHDTVSWYQQALGQGPQFIFQYYEEEERQRGNFPDRFSGHQFPNYSSELNVNALLLGDSALYLCASSPGVGSNQPQHFGDGTRLSIL.

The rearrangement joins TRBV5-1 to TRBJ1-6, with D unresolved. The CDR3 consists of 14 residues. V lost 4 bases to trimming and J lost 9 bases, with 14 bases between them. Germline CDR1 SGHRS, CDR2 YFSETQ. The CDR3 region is CASSPDGPISPLHF. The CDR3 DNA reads TGCGCCAGCAGCCCGGACGGGCCTATTTCACCCCTCCACTTT.

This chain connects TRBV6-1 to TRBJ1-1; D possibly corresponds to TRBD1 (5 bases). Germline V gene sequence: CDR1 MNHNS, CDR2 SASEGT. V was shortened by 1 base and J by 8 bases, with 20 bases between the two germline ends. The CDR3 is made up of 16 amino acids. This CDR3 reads CASSEGSRGRVIEAFF. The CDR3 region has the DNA TGTGCCAGCAGTGAAGGTTCAAGGGGCAGGGTTATAGAAGCTTTCTTT.

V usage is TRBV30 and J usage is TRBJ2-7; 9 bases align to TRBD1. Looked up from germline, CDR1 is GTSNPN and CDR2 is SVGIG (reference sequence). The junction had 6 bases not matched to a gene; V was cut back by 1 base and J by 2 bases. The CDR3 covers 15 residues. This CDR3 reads CAWSGGQGITYEQYF. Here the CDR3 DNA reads TGTGCCTGGAGTGGAGGACAGGGGATAACCTACGAGCAGTACTTC.